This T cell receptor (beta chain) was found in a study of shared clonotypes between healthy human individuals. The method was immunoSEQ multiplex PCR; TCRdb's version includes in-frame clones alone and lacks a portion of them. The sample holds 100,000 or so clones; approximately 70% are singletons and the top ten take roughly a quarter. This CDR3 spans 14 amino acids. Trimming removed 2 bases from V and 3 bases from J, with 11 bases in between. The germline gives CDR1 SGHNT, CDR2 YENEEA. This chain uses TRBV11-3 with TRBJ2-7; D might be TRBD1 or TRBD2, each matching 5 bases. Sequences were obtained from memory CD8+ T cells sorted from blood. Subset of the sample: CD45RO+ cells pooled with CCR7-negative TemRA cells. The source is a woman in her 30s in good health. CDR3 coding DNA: TGTGCCAGCAGCTTAACTAGTCAGGGCTACGAGCAGTACTTC. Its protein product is CASSLTSQGYEQYF.